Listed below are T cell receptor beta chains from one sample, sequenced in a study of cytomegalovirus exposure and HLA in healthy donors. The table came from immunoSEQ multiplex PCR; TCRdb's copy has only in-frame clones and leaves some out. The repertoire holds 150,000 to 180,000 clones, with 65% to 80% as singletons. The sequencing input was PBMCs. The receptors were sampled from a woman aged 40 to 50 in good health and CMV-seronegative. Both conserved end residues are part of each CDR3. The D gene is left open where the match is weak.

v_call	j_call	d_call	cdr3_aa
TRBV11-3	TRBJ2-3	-	CASNPGQGYTDTQYF
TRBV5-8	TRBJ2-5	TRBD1	CASSSGTGGETQYF
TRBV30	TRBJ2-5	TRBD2	CAWSVPGGLKTQYF
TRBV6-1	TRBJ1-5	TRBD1	CASSEQGASNQPQHF
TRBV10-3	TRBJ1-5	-	CAISDRTGNQPQHF
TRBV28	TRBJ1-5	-	CASSHGPLLSNQPQHF
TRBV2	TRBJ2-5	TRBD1	CASRGQPQETQYF
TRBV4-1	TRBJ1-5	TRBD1	CASSPDRVIQPQHF
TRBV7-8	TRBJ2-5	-	CTSSLTGTAQETQYF
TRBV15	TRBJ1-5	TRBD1	CATSDRAGQPQHF
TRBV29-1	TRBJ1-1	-	CSVDIGRSEAFF
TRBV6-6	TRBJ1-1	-	CASGRALNTEAFF
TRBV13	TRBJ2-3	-	CASSPDYTQYF
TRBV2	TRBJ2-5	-	CASSADSGNQYF
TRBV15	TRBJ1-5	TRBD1	CATSSGQGLSNQPQHF
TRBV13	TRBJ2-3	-	CASSLGSFALEADTQYF
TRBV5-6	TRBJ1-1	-	CASRTPGATEAFF
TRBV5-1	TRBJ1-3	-	CASSRDGTSSGNTIYF
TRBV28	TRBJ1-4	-	CASSHNEKLFF
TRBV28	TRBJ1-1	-	CASSLDTGRTEAFF
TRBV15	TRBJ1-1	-	CATSRETIPGSKGPTEAFF
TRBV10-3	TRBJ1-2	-	CAISGHRVNYGYTF
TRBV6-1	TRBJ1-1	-	CASSELPEAFF
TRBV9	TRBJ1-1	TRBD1	CVSSVSDRGGTEAFF
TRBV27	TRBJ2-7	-	CASLRTGSGTYEQYF
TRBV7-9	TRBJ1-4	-	CASSFQSGEKLFF
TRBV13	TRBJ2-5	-	CASRGGVGGETQYF
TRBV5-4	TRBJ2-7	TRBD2	CASSPSGGGFGSYEQYF
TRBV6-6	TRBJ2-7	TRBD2	CASTLTSGYEQYF
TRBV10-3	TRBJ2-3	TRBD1	CAISEDRGADTQYF